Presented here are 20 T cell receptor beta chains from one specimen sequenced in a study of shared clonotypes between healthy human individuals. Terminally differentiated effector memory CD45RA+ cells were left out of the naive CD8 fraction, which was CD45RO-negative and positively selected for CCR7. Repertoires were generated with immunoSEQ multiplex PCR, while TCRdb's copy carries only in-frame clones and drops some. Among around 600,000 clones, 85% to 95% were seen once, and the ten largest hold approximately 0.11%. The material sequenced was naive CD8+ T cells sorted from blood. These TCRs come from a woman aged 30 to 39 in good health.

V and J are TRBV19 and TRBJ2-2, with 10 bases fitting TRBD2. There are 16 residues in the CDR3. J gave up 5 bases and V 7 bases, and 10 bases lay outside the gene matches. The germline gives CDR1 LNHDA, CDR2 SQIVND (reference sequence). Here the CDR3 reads CASNPPSGSRTGELFF. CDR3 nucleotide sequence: TGTGCCAGTAATCCCCCTAGCGGGAGCAGAACCGGGGAGCTGTTTTTT.

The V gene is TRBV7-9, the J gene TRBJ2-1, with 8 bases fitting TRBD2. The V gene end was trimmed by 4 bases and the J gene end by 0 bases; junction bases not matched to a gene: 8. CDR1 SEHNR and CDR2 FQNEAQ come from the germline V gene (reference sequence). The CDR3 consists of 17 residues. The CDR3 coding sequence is TGTGCCAGCAGCTCTCCTAGCGGGTCGAGCTCCTACAATGAGCAGTTCTTC. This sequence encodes CASSSPSGSSSYNEQFF. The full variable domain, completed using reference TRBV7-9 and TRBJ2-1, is DTGVSQNPRHKITKRGQNVTFRCDPISEHNRLYWYRQTLGQGPEFLTYFQNEAQLEKSRLLSDRFSAERPKGSFSTLEIQRTEQGDSAMYLCASSSPSGSSSYNEQFFGPGTRLTVL.

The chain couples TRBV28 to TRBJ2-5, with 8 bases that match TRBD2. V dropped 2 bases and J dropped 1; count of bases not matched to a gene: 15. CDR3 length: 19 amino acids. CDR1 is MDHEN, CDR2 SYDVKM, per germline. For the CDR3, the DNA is TGTGCCAGCAGTTTACCGGGCGGGAGGCATGAAGTCCTCCAAGAGACCCAGTACTTC. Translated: CASSLPGGRHEVLQETQYF.

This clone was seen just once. The CDR3 region has the DNA TGTGCCAGCAGCCCATCCCACAGCACAGATACGCAGTATTTT. This translates into CASSPSHSTDTQYF. The chain is built from TRBV9 and TRBJ2-3; no clear D. Germline V CDR1 and CDR2: SGDLS, YYNGEE. Trimming stripped 4 bases from V and 0 bases from J, with 9 bases between. The CDR3 spans 14 residues.

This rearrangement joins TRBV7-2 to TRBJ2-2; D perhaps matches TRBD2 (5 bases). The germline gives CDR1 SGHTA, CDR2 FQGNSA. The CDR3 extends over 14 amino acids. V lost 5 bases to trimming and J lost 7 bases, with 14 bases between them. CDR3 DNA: TGTGCCAGCAGCCCCCTTAAGGCGGGCGGGGAGCTGTTTTTT. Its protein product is CASSPLKAGGELFF. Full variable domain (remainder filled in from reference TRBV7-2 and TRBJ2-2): GAGVSQSPSNKVTEKGKDVELRCDPISGHTALYWYRQSLGQGLEFLIYFQGNSAPDKSGLPSDRFSAERTGGSVSTLTIQRTQQEDSAVYLCASSPLKAGGELFFGEGSRLTVL.

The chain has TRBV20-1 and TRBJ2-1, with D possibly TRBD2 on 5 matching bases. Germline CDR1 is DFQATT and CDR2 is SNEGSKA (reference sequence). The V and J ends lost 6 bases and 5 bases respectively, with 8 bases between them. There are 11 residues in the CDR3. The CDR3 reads CSASGHNEQFF. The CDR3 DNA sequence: TGCAGTGCCAGCGGCCACAATGAGCAGTTCTTC.

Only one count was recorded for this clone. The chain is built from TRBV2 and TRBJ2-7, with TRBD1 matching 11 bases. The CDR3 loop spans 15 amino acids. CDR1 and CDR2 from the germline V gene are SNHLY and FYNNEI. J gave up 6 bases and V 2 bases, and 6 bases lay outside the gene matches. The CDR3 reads CASSETGQGVVEQYF. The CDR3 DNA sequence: TGTGCCAGCAGTGAAACGGGACAGGGGGTTGTCGAGCAGTACTTC.

The CDR3 nucleotides read TGTGCCAGCAGCTTGGCGGGAGAGAACTACGAGCAGTACTTC. Translating it yields CASSLAGENYEQYF. The chain couples TRBV5-6 to TRBJ2-7; tentatively, D is TRBD2 (6 bases). V shed 0 bases and J shed 3 bases, with 10 bases lying between them. Germline values: CDR1 SGHDT, CDR2 YYEEEE. The CDR3 extends over 14 amino acids.

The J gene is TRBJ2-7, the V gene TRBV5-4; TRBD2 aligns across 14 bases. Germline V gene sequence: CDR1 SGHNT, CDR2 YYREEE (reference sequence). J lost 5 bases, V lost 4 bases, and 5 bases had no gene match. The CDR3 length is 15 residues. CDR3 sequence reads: CASSPGLAGEDEQYF. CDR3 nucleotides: TGTGCCAGCAGCCCGGGACTAGCGGGAGAGGACGAGCAGTACTTC. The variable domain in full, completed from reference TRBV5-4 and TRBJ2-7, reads ETGVTQSPTHLIKTRGQQVTLRCSSQSGHNTVSWYQQALGQGPQFIFQYYREEENGRGNFPPRFSGLQFPNYSSELNVNALELDDSALYLCASSPGLAGEDEQYFGPGTRLTVT.

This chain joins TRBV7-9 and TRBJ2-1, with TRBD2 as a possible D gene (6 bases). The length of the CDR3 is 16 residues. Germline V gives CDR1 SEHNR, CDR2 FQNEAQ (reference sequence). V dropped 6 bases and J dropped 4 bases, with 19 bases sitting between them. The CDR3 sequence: CASSSLTSLQYNEQFF. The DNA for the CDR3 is TGTGCCAGCAGTTCTCTGACTAGTCTCCAGTACAATGAGCAGTTCTTC.

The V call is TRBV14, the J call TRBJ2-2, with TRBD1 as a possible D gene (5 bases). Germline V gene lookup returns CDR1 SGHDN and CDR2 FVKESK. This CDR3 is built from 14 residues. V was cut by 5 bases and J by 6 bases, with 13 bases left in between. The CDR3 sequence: CASSRGFSPGELFF. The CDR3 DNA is TGTGCCAGCAGCAGGGGTTTTAGCCCCGGGGAGCTGTTTTTT.

CDR3 DNA sequence: TGTGCCAGCAGTCTGGACTACCACGAGCAGTACTTC. This encodes CASSLDYHEQYF. The chain combines TRBV28 with TRBJ2-5; weak D call: TRBD2 (6 bases). The J call is doubtful: the DNA matches TRBJ2-7 better. The CDR3 contains 12 residues. The germline CDR1 and CDR2 sequences are MDHEN and SYDVKM.

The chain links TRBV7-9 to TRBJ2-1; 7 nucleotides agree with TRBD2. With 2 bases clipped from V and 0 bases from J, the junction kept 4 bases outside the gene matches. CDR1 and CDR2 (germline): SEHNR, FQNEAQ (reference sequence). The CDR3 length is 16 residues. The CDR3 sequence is CASSLYGGSSYNEQFF. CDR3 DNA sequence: TGTGCCAGCAGCTTATACGGGGGGAGCTCCTACAATGAGCAGTTCTTC.

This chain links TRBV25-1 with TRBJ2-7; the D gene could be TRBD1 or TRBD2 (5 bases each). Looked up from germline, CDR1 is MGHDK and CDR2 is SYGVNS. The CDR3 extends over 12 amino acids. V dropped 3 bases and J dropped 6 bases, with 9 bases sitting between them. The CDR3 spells CASSDGDVEQYF. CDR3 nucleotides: TGTGCCAGCAGTGACGGGGACGTCGAGCAGTACTTC.

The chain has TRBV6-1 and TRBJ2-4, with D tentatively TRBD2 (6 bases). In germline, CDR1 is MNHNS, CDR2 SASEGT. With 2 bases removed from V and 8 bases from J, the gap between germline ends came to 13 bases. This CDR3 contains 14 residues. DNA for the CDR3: TGTGCCAGCAGTGAAACCGAGGGCGGGGACATTCAGTACTTC. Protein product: CASSETEGGDIQYF.

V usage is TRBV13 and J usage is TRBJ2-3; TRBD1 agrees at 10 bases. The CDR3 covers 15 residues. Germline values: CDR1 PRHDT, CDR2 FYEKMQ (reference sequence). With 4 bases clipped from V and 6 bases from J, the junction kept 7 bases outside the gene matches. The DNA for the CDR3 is TGTGCCAGCAGCTCCGGGACAGGGGTTGCGGATACGCAGTATTTT. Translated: CASSSGTGVADTQYF.

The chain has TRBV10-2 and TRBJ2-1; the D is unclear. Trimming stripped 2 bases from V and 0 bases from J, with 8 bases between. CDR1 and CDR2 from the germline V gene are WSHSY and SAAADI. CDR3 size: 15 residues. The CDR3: CASSEGTTSYNEQFF. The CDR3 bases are TGCGCCAGCAGTGAGGGTACAACCTCCTACAATGAGCAGTTCTTC.

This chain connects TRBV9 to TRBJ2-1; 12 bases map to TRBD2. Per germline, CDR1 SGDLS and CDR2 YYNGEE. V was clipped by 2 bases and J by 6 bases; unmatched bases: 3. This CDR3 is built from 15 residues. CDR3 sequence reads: CASSVTSGRGNEQFF. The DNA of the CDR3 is TGTGCCAGCAGCGTGACTAGCGGGAGAGGCAATGAGCAGTTCTTC. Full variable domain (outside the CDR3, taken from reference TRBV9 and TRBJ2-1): DSGVTQTPKHLITATGQRVTLRCSPRSGDLSVYWYQQSLDQGLQFLIQYYNGEERAKGNILERFSAQQFPDLHSELNLSSLELGDSALYFCASSVTSGRGNEQFFGPGTRLTVL.

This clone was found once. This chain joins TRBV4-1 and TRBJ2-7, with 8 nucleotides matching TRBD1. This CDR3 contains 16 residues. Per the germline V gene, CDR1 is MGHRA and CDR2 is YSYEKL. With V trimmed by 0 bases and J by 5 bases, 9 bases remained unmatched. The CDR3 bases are TGCGCCAGCAGCCAAGATACGCGACAGGGGCTCGACGAGCAGTACTTC. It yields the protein CASSQDTRQGLDEQYF.

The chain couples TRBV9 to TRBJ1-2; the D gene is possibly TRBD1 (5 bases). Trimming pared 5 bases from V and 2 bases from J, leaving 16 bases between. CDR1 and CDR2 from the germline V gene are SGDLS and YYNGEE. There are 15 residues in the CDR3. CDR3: CASSLHRGENYGYTF. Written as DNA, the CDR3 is TGTGCCAGCAGTCTCCACCGAGGGGAAAACTATGGCTACACCTTC.